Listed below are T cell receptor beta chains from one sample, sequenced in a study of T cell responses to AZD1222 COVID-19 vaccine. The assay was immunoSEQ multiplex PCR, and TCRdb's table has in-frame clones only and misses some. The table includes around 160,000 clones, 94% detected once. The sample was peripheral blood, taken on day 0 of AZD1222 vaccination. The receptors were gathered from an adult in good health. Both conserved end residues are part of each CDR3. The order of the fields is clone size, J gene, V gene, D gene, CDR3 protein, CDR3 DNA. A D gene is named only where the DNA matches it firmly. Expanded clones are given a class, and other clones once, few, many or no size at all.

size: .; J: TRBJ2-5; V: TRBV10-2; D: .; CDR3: CASTTSESQETQYF; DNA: TGCGCCAGCACGACATCGGAATCCCAAGAGACCCAGTACTTC
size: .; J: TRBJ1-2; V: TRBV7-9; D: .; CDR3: CASSPGQNYGYTF; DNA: TGTGCCAGCAGCCCCGGACAGAACTATGGCTACACCTTC
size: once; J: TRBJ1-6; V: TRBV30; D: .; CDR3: CAWRVGTKPLHF; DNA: TGTGCCTGGAGGGTGGGGACGAAACCCCTCCACTTT
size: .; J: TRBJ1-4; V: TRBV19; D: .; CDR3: CASSMEVTEKLFF; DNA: TGTGCCAGTAGTATGGAGGTGACTGAAAAACTGTTTTTT
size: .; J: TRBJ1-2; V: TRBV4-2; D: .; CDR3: CASSQDGAGQNYGYTF; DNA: TGTGCCAGCAGCCAAGACGGTGCAGGGCAGAACTATGGCTACACCTTC
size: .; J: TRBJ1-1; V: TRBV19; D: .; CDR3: CASSWANTEAFF; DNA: TGTGCCAGTAGCTGGGCGAACACTGAAGCTTTCTTT
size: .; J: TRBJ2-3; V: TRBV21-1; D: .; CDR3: CASSGLLDTDTQYF; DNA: TGTGCCAGCAGCGGGTTACTGGACACAGATACGCAGTATTTT
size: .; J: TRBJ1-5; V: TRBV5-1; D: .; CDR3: CASSLEGYSNQPQHF; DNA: TGCGCCAGCAGCTTGGAAGGTTATAGCAATCAGCCCCAGCATTTT
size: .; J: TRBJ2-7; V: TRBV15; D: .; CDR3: CATSRGTKGNEQYF; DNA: TGTGCCACCAGCAGAGGTACGAAGGGAAACGAGCAGTACTTC
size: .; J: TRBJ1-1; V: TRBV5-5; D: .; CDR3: CASSLRYENTEAFF; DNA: TGTGCCAGCAGCTTGAGATACGAGAACACTGAAGCTTTCTTT
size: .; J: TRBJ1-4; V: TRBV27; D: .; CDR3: CASSPRRSRHEKLFF; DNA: TGTGCCAGCAGTCCTCGCCGGTCCCGGCATGAAAAACTGTTTTTT
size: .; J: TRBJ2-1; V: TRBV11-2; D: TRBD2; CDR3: CASSLSGSSYNEQFF; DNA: TGTGCCAGCAGCTTGAGCGGGAGTTCCTACAATGAGCAGTTCTTC
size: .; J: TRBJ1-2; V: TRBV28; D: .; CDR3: CASRGMDLYGYTF; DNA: TGTGCCAGCAGAGGGATGGACCTATATGGCTACACCTTC
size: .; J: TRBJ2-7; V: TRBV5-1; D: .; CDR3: CASSLGDRSYEQYF; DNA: TGCGCCAGCAGCTTGGGTGATCGCTCCTACGAGCAGTACTTC
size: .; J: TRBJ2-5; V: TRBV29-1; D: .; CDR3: CSVEVTYGIRGVRETQYF; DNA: TGCAGCGTTGAAGTTACCTATGGTATAAGGGGAGTGCGGGAGACCCAGTACTTC
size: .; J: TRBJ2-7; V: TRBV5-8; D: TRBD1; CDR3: CATSKGALGEQYF; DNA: TGTGCCACCTCTAAGGGGGCCCTGGGCGAGCAGTACTTC
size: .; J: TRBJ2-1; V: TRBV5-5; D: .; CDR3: CASSAGRATGFF; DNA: TGTGCCAGCAGCGCTGGCCGTGCCACTGGGTTCTTC
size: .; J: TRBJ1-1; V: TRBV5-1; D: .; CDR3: CASGNERAMNTEAFF; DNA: TGCGCCAGCGGAAACGAAAGAGCGATGAACACTGAAGCTTTCTTT
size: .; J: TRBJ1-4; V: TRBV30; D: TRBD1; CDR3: CAFGTGGTTNEKLFF; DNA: TGTGCCTTCGGGACAGGGGGCACAACTAATGAAAAACTGTTTTTT
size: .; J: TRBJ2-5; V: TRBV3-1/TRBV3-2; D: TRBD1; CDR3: CASSQSMGTAQETQYF; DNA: TGTGCCAGCAGCCAATCGATGGGGACAGCTCAAGAGACCCAGTACTTC
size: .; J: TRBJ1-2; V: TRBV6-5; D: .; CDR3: CASREETRGYTF; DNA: TGTGCCAGCAGGGAGGAGACCCGAGGCTACACCTTC
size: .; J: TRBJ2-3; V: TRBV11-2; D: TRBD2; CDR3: CASSLGTSGRYWTQYF; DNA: TGTGCCAGCAGCCTTGGAACCAGCGGGAGGTATTGGACGCAGTATTTT
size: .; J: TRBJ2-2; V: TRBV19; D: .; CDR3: CASSRGLGGSLTGELFF; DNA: TGTGCCAGTAGTAGAGGACTAGGGGGCTCTCTCACCGGGGAGCTGTTTTTT
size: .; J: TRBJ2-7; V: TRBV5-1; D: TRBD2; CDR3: CASSLDSGSPEYF; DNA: TGCGCCAGCAGCTTGGATAGCGGGAGCCCGGAGTACTTC
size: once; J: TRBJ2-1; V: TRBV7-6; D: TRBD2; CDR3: CASSELAGVRNEQFF; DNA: TGTGCCAGCAGCGAACTAGCGGGAGTAAGAAATGAGCAGTTCTTC
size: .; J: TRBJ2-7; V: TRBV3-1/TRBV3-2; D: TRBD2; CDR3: CASSHRTSGYEQYF; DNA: TGTGCCAGCAGCCATCGGACTAGCGGCTACGAGCAGTACTTC
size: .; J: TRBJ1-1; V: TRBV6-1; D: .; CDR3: CASSEMVVGGQEAFF; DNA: TGTGCCAGCAGTGAAATGGTTGTGGGGGGCCAGGAAGCTTTCTTT
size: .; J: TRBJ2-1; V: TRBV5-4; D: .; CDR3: CASSLPSNEQFF; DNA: TGTGCCAGCAGCTTGCCGTCTAATGAGCAGTTCTTC
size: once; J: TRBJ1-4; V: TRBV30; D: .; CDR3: CAWSVGGGGEKLFF; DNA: TGTGCCTGGAGTGTTGGGGGGGGTGGTGAAAAACTGTTTTTT
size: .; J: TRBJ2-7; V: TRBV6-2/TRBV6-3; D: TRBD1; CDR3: CASSLNSLDGTDIYEQYF; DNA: TGTGCCAGCAGTTTAAACAGCCTGGATGGGACAGACATATACGAGCAGTACTTC
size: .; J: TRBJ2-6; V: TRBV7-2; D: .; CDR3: CASSLKSAGWANVLTF; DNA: TGTGCCAGCAGCTTAAAGTCCGCCGGTTGGGCCAACGTCCTGACTTTC
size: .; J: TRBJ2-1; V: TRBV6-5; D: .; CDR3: CASSYWRAPYNEQFF; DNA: TGTGCCAGCAGTTACTGGCGGGCACCCTACAATGAGCAGTTCTTC
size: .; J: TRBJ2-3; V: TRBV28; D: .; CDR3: CASSTPVSDTQYF; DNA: TGTGCCAGCAGTACCCCAGTATCCGATACGCAGTATTTT
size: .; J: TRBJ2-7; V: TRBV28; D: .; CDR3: CASRGGFGEQYF; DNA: TGTGCCAGCCGGGGAGGCTTCGGGGAGCAGTACTTC
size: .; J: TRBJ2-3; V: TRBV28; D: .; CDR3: CASSLPGGTDTQYF; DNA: TGTGCCAGCAGTTTACCTGGGGGCACAGATACGCAGTATTTT
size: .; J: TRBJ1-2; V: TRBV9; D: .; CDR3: CASSVEWTDYGYTF; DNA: TGTGCCAGCAGCGTAGAATGGACGGACTATGGCTACACCTTC
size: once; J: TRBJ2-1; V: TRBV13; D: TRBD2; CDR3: CASSPGLDRNEQFF; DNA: TGTGCCAGCAGTCCAGGACTAGATCGCAATGAGCAGTTCTTC
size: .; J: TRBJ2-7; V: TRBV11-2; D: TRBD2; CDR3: CASSPGTSQKQYF; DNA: TGTGCCAGCAGCCCTGGGACTAGTCAAAAGCAGTACTTC
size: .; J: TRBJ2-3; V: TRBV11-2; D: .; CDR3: CASSLFNWEQYF; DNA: TGTGCCAGCAGCTTATTCAACTGGGAGCAGTATTTT
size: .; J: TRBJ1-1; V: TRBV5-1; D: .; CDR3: CASSSLGGEGTEAFF; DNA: TGCGCCAGCAGCTCCCTGGGGGGGGAAGGCACTGAAGCTTTCTTT
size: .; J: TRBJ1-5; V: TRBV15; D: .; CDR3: CATSIGQNQPQHF; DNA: TGTGCCACCAGCATTGGACAGAATCAGCCCCAGCATTTT
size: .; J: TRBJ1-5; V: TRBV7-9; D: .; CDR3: CASSLEVGPQHF; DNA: TGTGCCAGCAGCTTAGAAGTCGGGCCCCAGCATTTT
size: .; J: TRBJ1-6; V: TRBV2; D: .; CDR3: CASRARGLGDNSPLHF; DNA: TGTGCCAGCAGAGCTCGCGGGCTTGGGGATAATTCACCCCTCCACTTT
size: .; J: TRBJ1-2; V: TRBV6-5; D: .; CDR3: CASSKTDRDYGYTF; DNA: TGTGCCAGCAGTAAGACGGACCGGGACTATGGCTACACCTTC
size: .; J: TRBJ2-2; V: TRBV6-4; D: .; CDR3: CASSEGTREAGELFF; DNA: TGTGCCAGCAGTGAGGGGACGAGGGAAGCCGGGGAGCTGTTTTTT
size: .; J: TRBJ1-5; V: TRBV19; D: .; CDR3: CASSIGAVRNQPQHF; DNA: TGTGCCAGTAGTATTGGGGCCGTTCGGAATCAGCCCCAGCATTTT
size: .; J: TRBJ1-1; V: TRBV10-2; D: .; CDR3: CASTPSWEGRRTEAFF; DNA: TGCGCCAGCACTCCGAGCTGGGAGGGGCGACGCACTGAAGCTTTCTTT
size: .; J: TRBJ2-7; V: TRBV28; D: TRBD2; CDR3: CASSSASGGGYEQYF; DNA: TGTGCCAGCAGTTCCGCTAGCGGGGGAGGGTACGAGCAGTACTTC
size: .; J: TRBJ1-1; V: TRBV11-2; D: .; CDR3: CASSPIQGIAEAFF; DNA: TGTGCCAGCAGCCCGATCCAGGGTATAGCTGAAGCTTTCTTT
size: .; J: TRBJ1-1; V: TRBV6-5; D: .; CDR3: CASSLQGITEAFF; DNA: TGTGCCAGCAGTCTACAGGGAATAACTGAAGCTTTCTTT
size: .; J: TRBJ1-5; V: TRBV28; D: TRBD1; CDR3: CASSSGQVSNQPQHF; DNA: TGTGCCAGCAGTTCAGGACAGGTTAGCAATCAGCCCCAGCATTTT
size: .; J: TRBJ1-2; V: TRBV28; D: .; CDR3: CASSFKGYGYTF; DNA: TGTGCCAGCAGTTTTAAGGGTTATGGCTACACCTTC
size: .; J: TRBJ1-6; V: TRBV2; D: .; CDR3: CASVGDGLSPLHF; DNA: TGTGCCAGCGTGGGGGACGGACTTTCACCCCTCCACTTT
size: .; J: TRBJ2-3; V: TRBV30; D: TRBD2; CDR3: CAWSVRGGRRDTQYF; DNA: TGTGCCTGGAGTGTACGGGGCGGGAGAAGAGATACGCAGTATTTT
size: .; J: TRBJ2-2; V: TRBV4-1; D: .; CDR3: CASSQFSTPTGELFF; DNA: TGCGCCAGCAGCCAATTCTCTACCCCCACCGGGGAGCTGTTTTTT
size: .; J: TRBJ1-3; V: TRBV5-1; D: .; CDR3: CASQATTIYF; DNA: TGCGCCAGCCAGGCGACCACCATATATTTT
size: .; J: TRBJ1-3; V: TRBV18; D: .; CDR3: CASSLDSSGNTIYF; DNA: TGTGCCAGCTCACTGGACAGCTCTGGAAACACCATATATTTT
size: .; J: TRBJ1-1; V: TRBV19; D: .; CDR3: CASSEVFRSTEAFF; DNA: TGTGCCAGTAGTGAGGTATTCCGGAGCACTGAAGCTTTCTTT
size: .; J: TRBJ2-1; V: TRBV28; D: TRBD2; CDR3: CASSFPLAGAYNEQFF; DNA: TGTGCCAGCAGTTTCCCACTAGCGGGAGCCTACAATGAGCAGTTCTTC